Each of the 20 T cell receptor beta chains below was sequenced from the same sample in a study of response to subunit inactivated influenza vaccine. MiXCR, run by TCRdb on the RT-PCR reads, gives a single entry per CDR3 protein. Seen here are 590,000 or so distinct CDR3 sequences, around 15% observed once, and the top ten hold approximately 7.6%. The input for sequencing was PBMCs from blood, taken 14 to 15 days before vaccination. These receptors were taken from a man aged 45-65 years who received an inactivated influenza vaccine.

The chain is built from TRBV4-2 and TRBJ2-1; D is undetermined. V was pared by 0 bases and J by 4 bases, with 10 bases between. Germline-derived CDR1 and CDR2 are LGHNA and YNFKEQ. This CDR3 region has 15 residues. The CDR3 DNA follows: TGTGCCAGCAGCCAAGAGGCAGAAGTATACAATGAGCAGTTCTTC. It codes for CASSQEAEVYNEQFF.

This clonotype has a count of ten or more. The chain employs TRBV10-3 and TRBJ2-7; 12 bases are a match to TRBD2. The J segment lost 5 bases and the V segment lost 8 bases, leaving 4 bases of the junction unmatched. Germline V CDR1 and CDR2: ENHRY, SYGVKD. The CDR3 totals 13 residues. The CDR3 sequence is CAIGTSGLHEQYF. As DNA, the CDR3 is TGTGCCATCGGGACTAGCGGGCTCCACGAGCAGTACTTC.

CDR3 loop: CASSQELPGHEQYF. Here the CDR3 DNA reads TGTGCCAGCAGCCAAGAGCTACCTGGCCACGAGCAGTACTTC. The chain carries TRBV3-1 and TRBJ2-7, with D unresolved. Trimming removed 0 bases from V and 5 bases from J, with 11 bases in between. This CDR3 region has 14 residues. Germline V gives CDR1 LGHDT, CDR2 YNNKEL (reference sequence).

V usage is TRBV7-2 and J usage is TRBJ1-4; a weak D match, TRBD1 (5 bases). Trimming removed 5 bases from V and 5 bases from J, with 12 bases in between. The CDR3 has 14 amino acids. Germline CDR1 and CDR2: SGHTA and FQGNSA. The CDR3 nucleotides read TGTGCCAGCAGCCGCGGGGGGGAGAATGAAAAACTGTTTTTT. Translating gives CASSRGGENEKLFF.

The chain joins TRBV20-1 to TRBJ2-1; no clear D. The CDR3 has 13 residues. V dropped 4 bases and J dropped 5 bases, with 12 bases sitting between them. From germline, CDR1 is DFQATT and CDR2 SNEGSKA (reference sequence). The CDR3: CSANIRLNNEQFF. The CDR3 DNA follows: TGCAGTGCTAATATCAGACTGAACAATGAGCAGTTCTTC.

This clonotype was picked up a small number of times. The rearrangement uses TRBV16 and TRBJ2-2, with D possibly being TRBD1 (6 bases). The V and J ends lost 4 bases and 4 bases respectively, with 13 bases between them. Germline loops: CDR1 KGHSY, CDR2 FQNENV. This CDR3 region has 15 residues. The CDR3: CASSPYREGTGELFF. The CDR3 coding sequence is TGTGCCAGCAGCCCTTACAGGGAAGGCACCGGGGAGCTGTTTTTT.

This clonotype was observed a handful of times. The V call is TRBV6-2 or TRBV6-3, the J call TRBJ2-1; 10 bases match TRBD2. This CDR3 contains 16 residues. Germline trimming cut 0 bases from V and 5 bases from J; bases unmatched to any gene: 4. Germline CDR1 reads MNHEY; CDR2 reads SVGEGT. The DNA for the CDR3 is TGTGCCAGCAGTTACTCCCTAGCGGGGGCCCACAATGAGCAGTTCTTC. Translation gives CASSYSLAGAHNEQFF.

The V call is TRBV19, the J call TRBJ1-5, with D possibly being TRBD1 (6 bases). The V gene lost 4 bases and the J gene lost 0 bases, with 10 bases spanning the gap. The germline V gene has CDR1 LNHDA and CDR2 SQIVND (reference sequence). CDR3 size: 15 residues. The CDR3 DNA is TGTGCCAGTAGTAAAACAGGGATTAGCAATCAGCCCCAGCATTTT. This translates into CASSKTGISNQPQHF.

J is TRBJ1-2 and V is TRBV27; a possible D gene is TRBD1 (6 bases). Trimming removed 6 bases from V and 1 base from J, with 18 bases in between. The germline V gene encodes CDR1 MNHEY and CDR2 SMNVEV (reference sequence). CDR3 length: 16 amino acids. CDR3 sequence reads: CASSLTGTIYNYGYTF. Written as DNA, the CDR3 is TGTGCCAGCAGCCTTACCGGGACAATCTATAACTATGGCTACACCTTC.

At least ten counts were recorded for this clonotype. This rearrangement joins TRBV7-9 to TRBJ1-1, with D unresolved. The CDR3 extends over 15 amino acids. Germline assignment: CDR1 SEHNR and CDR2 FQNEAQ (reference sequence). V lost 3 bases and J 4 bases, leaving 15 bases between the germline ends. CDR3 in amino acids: CASSLDGGLGTEAFF. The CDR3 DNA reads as TGTGCCAGCAGCTTGGATGGAGGGTTGGGCACTGAAGCTTTCTTT.

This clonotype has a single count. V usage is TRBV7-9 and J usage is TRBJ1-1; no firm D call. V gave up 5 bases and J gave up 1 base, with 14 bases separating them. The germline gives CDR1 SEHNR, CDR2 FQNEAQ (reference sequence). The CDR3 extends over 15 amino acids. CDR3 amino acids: CASSRFSEENTEAFF. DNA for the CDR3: TGTGCCAGCAGCCGATTCAGTGAGGAGAACACTGAAGCTTTCTTT.

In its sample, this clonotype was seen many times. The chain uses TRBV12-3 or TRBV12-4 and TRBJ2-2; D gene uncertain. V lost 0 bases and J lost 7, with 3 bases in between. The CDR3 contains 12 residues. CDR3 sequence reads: CASSLAVGELFF. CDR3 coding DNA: TGTGCCAGCAGTTTAGCTGTCGGGGAGCTGTTTTTT.

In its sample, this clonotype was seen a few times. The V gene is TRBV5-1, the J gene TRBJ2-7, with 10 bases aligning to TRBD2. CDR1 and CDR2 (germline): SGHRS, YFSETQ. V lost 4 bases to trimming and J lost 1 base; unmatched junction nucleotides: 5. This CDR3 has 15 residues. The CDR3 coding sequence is TGCGCCAGCAGCGAGGGACTAGCGAGTTCCTACGAGCAGTACTTC. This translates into CASSEGLASSYEQYF.

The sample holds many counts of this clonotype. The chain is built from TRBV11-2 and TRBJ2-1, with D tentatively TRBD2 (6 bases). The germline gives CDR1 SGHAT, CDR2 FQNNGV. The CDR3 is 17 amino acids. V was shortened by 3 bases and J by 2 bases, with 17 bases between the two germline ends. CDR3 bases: TGTGCCAGCAGCTTTCCTCGGACTACCCAAACCTACAATGAGCAGTTCTTC. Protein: CASSFPRTTQTYNEQFF.

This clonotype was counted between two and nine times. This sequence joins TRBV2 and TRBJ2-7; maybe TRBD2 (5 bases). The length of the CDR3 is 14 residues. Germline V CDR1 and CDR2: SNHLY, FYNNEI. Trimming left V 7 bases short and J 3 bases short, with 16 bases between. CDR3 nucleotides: TGTGCCAGCAATTATCGGAGAGAGGGCTACGAGCAGTACTTC. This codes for CASNYRREGYEQYF. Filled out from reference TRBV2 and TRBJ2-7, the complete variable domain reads EPEVTQTPSHQVTQMGQEVILRCVPISNHLYFYWYRQILGQKVEFLVSFYNNEISEKSEIFDDQFSVERPDGSNFTLKIRSTKLEDSAMYFCASNYRREGYEQYFGPGTRLTVT.

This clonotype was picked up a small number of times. Here the CDR3 DNA reads TGTGCCAGCAGTTCCGGGACACTCCTTGGGGAGACCCAGTACTTC. Amino acid sequence: CASSSGTLLGETQYF. The rearrangement joins TRBV28 to TRBJ2-5; D possibly corresponds to TRBD1 (6 bases). Trimming removed 4 bases from V and 5 bases from J, with 17 bases in between. This CDR3 is 15 amino acids long. CDR1 and CDR2 from the germline V gene are MDHEN and SYDVKM.

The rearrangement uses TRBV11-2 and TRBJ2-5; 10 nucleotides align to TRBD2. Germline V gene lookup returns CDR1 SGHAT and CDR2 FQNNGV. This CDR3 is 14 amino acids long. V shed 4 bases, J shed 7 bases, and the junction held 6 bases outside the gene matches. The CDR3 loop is CASSSAGGPGTQYF. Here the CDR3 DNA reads TGTGCCAGCAGCTCAGCGGGGGGGCCGGGGACCCAGTACTTC. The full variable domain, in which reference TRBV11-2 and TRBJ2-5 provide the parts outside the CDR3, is EAGVAQSPRYKIIEKRQSVAFWCNPISGHATLYWYQQILGQGPKLLIQFQNNGVVDDSQLPKDRFSAERLKGVDSTLKIQPAKLEDSAVYLCASSSAGGPGTQYFGPGTRLLVL.

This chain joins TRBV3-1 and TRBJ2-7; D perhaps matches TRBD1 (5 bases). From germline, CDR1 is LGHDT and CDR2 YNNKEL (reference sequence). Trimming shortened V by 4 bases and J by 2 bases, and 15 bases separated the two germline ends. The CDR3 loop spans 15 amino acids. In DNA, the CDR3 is TGTGCCAGCAGCCGCCTAGGGGTTTTCCCCTACGAGCAGTACTTC. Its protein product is CASSRLGVFPYEQYF.

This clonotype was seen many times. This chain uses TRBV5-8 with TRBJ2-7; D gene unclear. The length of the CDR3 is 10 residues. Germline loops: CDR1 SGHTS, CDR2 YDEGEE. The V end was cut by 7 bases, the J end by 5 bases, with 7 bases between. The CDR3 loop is CASLFHEQYF. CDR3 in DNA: TGTGCCAGCCTTTTCCACGAGCAGTACTTC. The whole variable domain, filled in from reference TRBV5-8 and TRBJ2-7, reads EAGVTQSPTHLIKTRGQQATLRCSPISGHTSVYWYQQALGLGLQFLLWYDEGEERNRGNFPPRFSGRQFPNYSSELNVNALELEDSALYLCASLFHEQYFGPGTRLTVT.

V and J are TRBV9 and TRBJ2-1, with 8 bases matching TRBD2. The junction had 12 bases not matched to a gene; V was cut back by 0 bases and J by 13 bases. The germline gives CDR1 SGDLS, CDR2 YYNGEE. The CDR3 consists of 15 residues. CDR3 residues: CASSVAPGWSGSQFF. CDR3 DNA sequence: TGTGCCAGCAGCGTAGCCCCCGGCTGGAGCGGGAGTCAGTTCTTC.